One and the same sample provided the 22 T cell receptor beta chains below, sequenced in a study of blood T cell repertoires in COVID-19. The table came from immunoSEQ multiplex PCR; TCRdb's copy has only in-frame clones and leaves some out. The sample lists roughly 170,000 clones; around 85% were seen once. The sequencing sample was made of peripheral blood. Every receptor here comes from a man between 60 and 70 years old who had recovered from COVID-19.

This chain uses TRBV19 with TRBJ2-7, with TRBD1 identical over 10 bases. This CDR3 region has 14 residues. Trimming at V came to 5 bases and at J to 2 bases, leaving 3 bases not matched to a gene. Germline CDR1 and CDR2: LNHDA and SQIVND (reference sequence). CDR3 coding DNA: TGTGCCAGTAGTTGGGACAGGGGCCCCTACGAGCAGTACTTC. Protein sequence: CASSWDRGPYEQYF.

This chain uses TRBV3-1 (or the pseudogene TRBV3-2) with TRBJ2-3; D not resolved. Germline loops: CDR1 LGHDT, CDR2 YNNKEL (reference sequence). The CDR3 loop spans 14 amino acids. V was trimmed by 1 base and J by 2 bases, leaving 7 bases between them. The CDR3 DNA reads as TGTGCCAGCAGCCAAGGGCTAGACACAGATACGCAGTATTTT. It is translated as CASSQGLDTDTQYF.

CDR3 nucleotides: TGTGCCTGGAGTGTACCGACTGGGACTAGCGGGGGGTATGAGCAGTTCTTC. Its protein product is CAWSVPTGTSGGYEQFF. V gene TRBV30 combines with J gene TRBJ2-1; 15 nucleotides align to TRBD2. The CDR3 extends over 17 amino acids. CDR1 is GTSNPN and CDR2 is SVGIG in the germline V gene (reference sequence). The junction had 8 bases not matched to a gene; V was cut back by 0 bases and J by 8 bases.

The J gene is TRBJ1-2, the V gene TRBV19, with 10 bases matching TRBD1. The CDR3 loop spans 15 amino acids. V shed 11 bases and J 2 bases; nucleotides not matched to a gene: 11. CDR1 and CDR2 from the germline V gene are LNHDA and SQIVND (reference sequence). The CDR3 coding sequence is TGTGCCGTAAACCGGGACAGGGGACCCAACTATGGCTACACCTTC. This codes for CAVNRDRGPNYGYTF.

This chain connects TRBV4-3 to TRBJ2-1, with 10 bases fitting TRBD2. In germline, CDR1 is LGHNA, CDR2 YSLEER. The V and J ends lost 0 bases and 10 bases, in that order; junction bases with no gene match: 0. CDR3 length: 13 amino acids. The CDR3 DNA is TGCGCCAGCAGCCAAGAACTAGCGGGGGAGCAGTTCTTC. Translation gives CASSQELAGEQFF.

A single count supports this clone. The chain couples TRBV29-1 to TRBJ1-3, with D uncertain. V lost 7 bases, J lost 1 base, and 11 bases lay in between. The CDR3 is 13 residues long. Germline CDR1 is SQVTM and CDR2 is ANQGSEA. The CDR3 DNA reads as TGCAGCGCTCGTCGGGGTTCTGGAAACACCATATATTTT. Protein: CSARRGSGNTIYF. The full variable domain, with the rest looked up from reference TRBV29-1 and TRBJ1-3, is SAVISQKPSRDICQRGTSLTIQCQVDSQVTMMFWYRQQPGQSLTLIATANQGSEATYESGFVIDKFPISRPNLTFSTLTVSNMSPEDSSIYLCSARRGSGNTIYFGEGSWLTVV.

The chain recombines TRBV4-2 with TRBJ2-6; perhaps TRBD1 as D (6 bases). The CDR3 is 16 amino acids. Trimming took off 1 base at V and 4 bases at J, with 11 bases between the two ends. In germline, CDR1 is LGHNA, CDR2 YNFKEQ. The CDR3 region has the DNA TGTGCCAGCAGCCAAGCAGGGGCCTCCGGGGCCAACGTCCTGACTTTC. Amino acids: CASSQAGASGANVLTF.

The V call is TRBV6-5, the J call TRBJ1-2; 9 nucleotides agree with TRBD1. The CDR3 is 16 residues long. Germline CDR1 MNHEY, CDR2 SVGAGI. The V segment lost 3 bases and the J segment 2 bases; nucleotides outside the gene matches: 7. For the CDR3, the DNA is TGTGCCAGCAGTTATAAGGGGGGACAGGGAAACTATGGCTACACCTTC. Translating it yields CASSYKGGQGNYGYTF.

The V call is TRBV5-1, the J call TRBJ1-6; 8 nucleotides match TRBD1. Germline trimming cut 2 bases from V and 10 bases from J; bases unmatched to any gene: 8. In germline, CDR1 is SGHRS, CDR2 YFSETQ. The CDR3 sequence is 15 residues long. The CDR3 DNA sequence: TGCGCCAGCAGCTTACAGACAGGGGCTAGATCACCCCTCCACTTT. It specifies CASSLQTGARSPLHF. Complete variable domain (other parts from reference TRBV5-1 and TRBJ1-6): KAGVTQTPRYLIKTRGQQVTLSCSPISGHRSVSWYQQTPGQGLQFLFEYFSETQRNKGNFPGRFSGRQFSNSRSEMNVSTLELGDSALYLCASSLQTGARSPLHFGNGTRLTVT.

The chain joins TRBV14 to TRBJ2-3; a weak D match, TRBD1 (5 bases). The V end lost 3 bases, the J end lost 8 bases, and 15 bases lay between the germline ends. In germline, CDR1 is SGHDN, CDR2 FVKESK. The CDR3 is made up of 14 amino acids. In DNA, the CDR3 is TGTGCCAGCAGCCATGGCCGGACACTGGGTACGCAGTATTTT. Protein sequence: CASSHGRTLGTQYF.

This chain's CDR3 is CASSRVVSGVGTGELFF. The CDR3 nucleotides are TGTGCCAGCAGCCGGGTGGTTAGCGGGGTCGGGACCGGGGAGCTGTTTTTT. V gene TRBV5-5 combines with J gene TRBJ2-2; the match to TRBD2 covers 8 bases. Trimming at V came to 4 bases and at J to 5 bases, leaving 13 bases not matched to a gene. This CDR3 is 17 amino acids long. Germline V CDR1 and CDR2: SGHKS, YYEKEE (reference sequence).

This clone has a single count. V gene TRBV5-8 combines with J gene TRBJ1-3; D perhaps matches TRBD1 (5 bases). Germline V gene lookup returns CDR1 SGHTS and CDR2 YDEGEE. V lost 4 bases, J lost 7 bases, and 18 bases lay in between. This CDR3 is built from 15 residues. The CDR3 is CASSLDPGLGNTIYF. DNA of the CDR3: TGTGCCAGCAGCCTAGATCCGGGACTTGGGAACACCATATATTTT.

The J gene is TRBJ2-5, the V gene TRBV9; 10 bases are a match to TRBD1. Germline CDR1 and CDR2: SGDLS and YYNGEE. The CDR3 totals 18 residues. The trim removed 0 bases at V and 5 bases at J, leaving 13 bases unmatched. In DNA, the CDR3 is TGTGCCAGCAGCGTAGGTGGGACAGGGGTTTTTGCATCCGAGACCCAGTACTTC. It yields the protein CASSVGGTGVFASETQYF. Full variable domain (missing parts from reference TRBV9 and TRBJ2-5): DSGVTQTPKHLITATGQRVTLRCSPRSGDLSVYWYQQSLDQGLQFLIQYYNGEERAKGNILERFSAQQFPDLHSELNLSSLELGDSALYFCASSVGGTGVFASETQYFGPGTRLLVL.

V is TRBV5-1 and J is TRBJ1-3, with 7 positions matching TRBD1. V gave up 1 base and J gave up 4 bases; unmatched junction bases: 8. The CDR3 spans 16 residues. Germline assignment: CDR1 SGHRS and CDR2 YFSETQ. CDR3 loop: CASSLSWTGTGNTIYF. CDR3 nucleotides: TGCGCCAGCAGCTTGAGCTGGACAGGTACCGGAAACACCATATATTTT.

The J gene is TRBJ1-2, the V gene TRBV18; no clear D. The CDR3 sequence is 16 residues long. The V end was cut by 3 bases, the J end by 1 base, with 15 bases between. CDR1 and CDR2 (germline): KGHSH, LQKENI. CDR3 in amino acids: CASSPSGEVDNYGYTF. CDR3 DNA sequence: TGTGCCAGCTCACCGTCGGGAGAGGTAGATAACTATGGCTACACCTTC.

In regard to this clone: The junction departs from the called germline gene at one end, perhaps through a read error. The chain carries TRBV7-7 and TRBJ1-3; a possible D gene is TRBD1 (5 bases). Per germline, CDR1 SSHAT and CDR2 FNYEAQ (reference sequence). CDR3 length equals 15 residues. As DNA, the CDR3 is TGTGCTAGCAGCCCCGGTGGCGGGGGGGGAAACACCATATATTTT. It specifies CASSPGGGGGNTIYF.

The V call is TRBV5-1, the J call TRBJ1-1; tentative D call: TRBD1 (5 bases). Germline assignment: CDR1 SGHRS and CDR2 YFSETQ. Trimming left V 3 bases short and J 2 bases short, with 11 bases between. The CDR3 is 14 amino acids. The CDR3 nucleotides read TGCGCCAGCAGCTGGGGGGGTGGAAACACTGAAGCTTTCTTT. It specifies CASSWGGGNTEAFF.

The rearrangement uses TRBV4-1 and TRBJ1-5, with TRBD1 matching 10 bases. CDR1 is MGHRA and CDR2 is YSYEKL in the germline V gene. Unmatched junction bases numbered 6, after V lost 4 bases and J lost 3 bases. The CDR3 is 16 amino acids. CDR3 residues: CASSLGDRGFNQPQHF. The CDR3 DNA sequence: TGCGCCAGCAGCCTTGGGGACAGGGGTTTCAATCAGCCCCAGCATTTT.

This clone has just one count. The chain recombines TRBV19 with TRBJ2-2, with a tentative D call TRBD1 (6 bases). The CDR3 contains 14 residues. Germline V gives CDR1 LNHDA, CDR2 SQIVND (reference sequence). V was cut by 10 bases and J by 3 bases, with 15 bases left in between. The CDR3 region is CANLRGIDTGELFF. For the CDR3, the DNA is TGTGCCAATTTAAGGGGGATCGACACCGGGGAGCTGTTTTTT.

CDR3 residues: CASRGGFDTEAFF. The CDR3 bases are TGTGCCAGCAGAGGGGGCTTTGACACTGAAGCTTTCTTT. The chain joins TRBV7-9 to TRBJ1-1; 7 bases are shared with TRBD1. Trimming cost V 6 bases and J 3 bases; bases outside gene matches: 4. The CDR3 totals 13 residues. From germline, CDR1 is SEHNR and CDR2 FQNEAQ (reference sequence).

The V gene is TRBV12-5, the J gene TRBJ2-7; D is unclear. Trimming cost V 6 bases and J 3 bases, with 12 bases left between them. CDR3 length: 13 residues. In germline, CDR1 is LGHNT, CDR2 FRNRAP. CDR3 nucleotide sequence: TGTGCTAGTGGCCTTGGTACTATCTACGAGCAGTACTTC. Translation: CASGLGTIYEQYF.

The chain links TRBV19 to TRBJ1-6; 7 bases match TRBD1. The CDR3 is made up of 15 amino acids. Germline V gene data show CDR1 as LNHDA and CDR2 as SQIVND (reference sequence). Germline trimming cut 5 bases from V and 10 bases from J; bases unmatched to any gene: 11. The CDR3 is CASSSAGGTESPLHF. The CDR3 nucleotides read TGTGCCAGTAGTTCGGCAGGGGGGACAGAATCACCCCTCCACTTT. Together with reference TRBV19 and TRBJ1-6, the CDR3 gives the full variable domain: DGGITQSPKYLFRKEGQNVTLSCEQNLNHDAMYWYRQDPGQGLRLIYYSQIVNDFQKGDIAEGYSVSREKKESFPLTVTSAQKNPTAFYLCASSSAGGTESPLHFGNGTRLTVT.